A selection of T cell receptor beta chains follows, all from one sample in a study of shared clonotypes between healthy human individuals. The method was immunoSEQ multiplex PCR; TCRdb's version includes in-frame clones alone and lacks a portion of them. The table shows around 980,000 clones, with roughly 74% occurring only once. Sequencing input: memory CD4+ T cells from PBMCs. All receptors come from a man younger than 35 in good health. Some clones in this sample may be carry-over from other donors' samples. CDR3s include the opening cysteine and the closing phenylalanine or tryptophan. Fields, in order: clone size, V gene, J gene, D gene, CDR3 DNA, CDR3 protein. D genes are given only for firm matches. The size of a clone is reported for some rows only, either as once, few or many, or as a class for expanded clones.

clone size: -
V gene: TRBV7-3
J gene: TRBJ2-6
D gene: TRBD1
CDR3 DNA: TGTGCCAGCAGCCCGAAAGGGGGCGGTGGGGCCAACGTCCTGACTTTC
CDR3 protein: CASSPKGGGGANVLTF

clone size: -
V gene: TRBV29-1
J gene: TRBJ2-4
D gene: -
CDR3 DNA: TGCAGCGTTGAAGACAGGGGATCGGACATTCAGTACTTC
CDR3 protein: CSVEDRGSDIQYF

clone size: -
V gene: TRBV7-9
J gene: TRBJ1-3
D gene: -
CDR3 DNA: TGTGCCAGCAGCTTGCTACAGGGTGTTGGAAACACCATATATTTT
CDR3 protein: CASSLLQGVGNTIYF

clone size: -
V gene: TRBV6-6
J gene: TRBJ1-2
D gene: -
CDR3 DNA: TGTGCCAGCAGTTATCCGACACCTAACTATGGCTACACCTTC
CDR3 protein: CASSYPTPNYGYTF

clone size: few
V gene: TRBV2
J gene: TRBJ2-5
D gene: -
CDR3 DNA: TGTGCCAGCAGTGCGATTCTAGCAGAAGAGACCCAGTACTTC
CDR3 protein: CASSAILAEETQYF

clone size: -
V gene: TRBV28
J gene: TRBJ2-5
D gene: TRBD1
CDR3 DNA: TGTGCCAGCAGTTTTCTCCCGGGACAGGGATATTACTTC
CDR3 protein: CASSFLPGQGYYF

clone size: -
V gene: TRBV5-6
J gene: TRBJ2-7
D gene: -
CDR3 DNA: TGTGCCAGCAGCTTGCTGGGGCCCTTCTACGAGCAGTACTTC
CDR3 protein: CASSLLGPFYEQYF

clone size: -
V gene: TRBV5-4
J gene: TRBJ2-5
D gene: TRBD1
CDR3 DNA: TGTGCCAGCAGCTTGAAGACAGGGGATGTGACCCAGTACTTC
CDR3 protein: CASSLKTGDVTQYF

clone size: few
V gene: TRBV7-6
J gene: TRBJ2-3
D gene: TRBD2
CDR3 DNA: TGTGCCAGCAGCTTAGGCGCCGGGACTAGCGGGAGTACAGATACGCAGTATTTT
CDR3 protein: CASSLGAGTSGSTDTQYF

clone size: -
V gene: TRBV10-3
J gene: TRBJ2-7
D gene: -
CDR3 DNA: TGTGCCATCAGGCAGGGGGGCGACGAGCAGTACTTC
CDR3 protein: CAIRQGGDEQYF

clone size: -
V gene: TRBV18
J gene: TRBJ1-4
D gene: -
CDR3 DNA: TGTGCCAGCTCACCAGGGCAGTCGAATGAAAAACTGTTTTTT
CDR3 protein: CASSPGQSNEKLFF

clone size: few
V gene: TRBV6-1
J gene: TRBJ2-1
D gene: TRBD1
CDR3 DNA: TGTGCCAGCAGTGAGGTACAGGGGTGGAATGAGCAGTTCTTC
CDR3 protein: CASSEVQGWNEQFF

clone size: -
V gene: TRBV7-2
J gene: TRBJ1-2
D gene: -
CDR3 DNA: TGTGCCAGCAGCTTAGACCGGTATGGCTACACCTTC
CDR3 protein: CASSLDRYGYTF

clone size: -
V gene: TRBV30
J gene: TRBJ2-7
D gene: -
CDR3 DNA: TGTGCCTGGAGTTTCCGGATCTCCTACGAGCAGTACTTC
CDR3 protein: CAWSFRISYEQYF

clone size: -
V gene: TRBV6-6
J gene: TRBJ2-4
D gene: -
CDR3 DNA: TGTGCCAGCACCAACCCGGACGTAAACATTCAGTACTTC
CDR3 protein: CASTNPDVNIQYF

clone size: -
V gene: TRBV28
J gene: TRBJ2-7
D gene: TRBD2
CDR3 DNA: TGTGCCAGCTACAGTTTGGGGGAGGGGCCCTTTCCCTACGAGCAGTACTTC
CDR3 protein: CASYSLGEGPFPYEQYF